The rows below give T cell receptor beta chains drawn from one sample of a study of blood T cell repertoires in COVID-19. Assay: immunoSEQ multiplex PCR; the TCRdb copy retains only in-frame clones and omits some. The table lists about 400,000 clones, roughly 87% of them singletons, with approximately 2% in the top ten. Sequencing was carried out using PBMCs or T cells enriched from blood (not recorded which). The receptor set was obtained from a woman aged 40 to 50 with acute COVID-19. Both conserved end residues are part of each CDR3. D genes are given only for firm matches.

>TRBV3-1/TRBV3-2|TRBD1
CASSSGQGGQPQHF
>TRBV19|.
CASKGLPTDTQYF
>TRBV30|TRBD2
CAWSVPGLAQSGELFF
>TRBV15|TRBD1
CATSRAGGRSGNTIYF
>TRBV19|.
CASRAIIGQGIYNQPQHF
>TRBV5-8|TRBD2
CASSSSGLAGGISSYNEQFF
>TRBV30|.
CAWTPGGELFF
>TRBV7-9|.
CASSLLPPGRGGEKLFF
>TRBV3-1/TRBV3-2|TRBD2
CASSQDLAGVGTQYF
>TRBV6-5|.
CASSSSTIAKNIQYF
>TRBV10-1|.
CASKKLLNTEAFF
>TRBV30|.
CAWGTPLGPAFF
>TRBV29-1|.
CSVPSTGFYGYTF
>TRBV5-6|TRBD2
CASSLTGGPSNEQFF
>TRBV27|TRBD2
CASGSGEINEQFF
>TRBV2|.
CASSETVITYGYTF
>TRBV29-1|TRBD2
CSVDGLAGPAGSYNEQFF
>TRBV19|TRBD1
CASSFATGVYGYTF
>TRBV5-6|TRBD1
CASSFGTGRDQPQHF
>TRBV19|.
CASSFSGINTEAFF
>TRBV27|.
CASSLTDDQPQHF
>TRBV10-3|TRBD2
CAISESVAGGTDTQYF
>TRBV7-9|.
CASSFPGDGYTF
>TRBV6-5|.
CASRSGGVGTGEAFF
>TRBV12-3/TRBV12-4|.
CASSSGSNQPQHF
>TRBV27|TRBD1
CASSLPGTDHEAFF
>TRBV5-6|TRBD1
CASSPLSGTGDSPLHF
>TRBV19|TRBD1
CASSMEGQGNSPLHF
>TRBV19|.
CASRGQPPNYGYTF
>TRBV7-9|TRBD2
CASSPEGLAKQETQYF
>TRBV6-1|.
CASSEQAGLTYNEQFF
>TRBV19|.
CASSRGSFGLEKLFF
>TRBV2|.
CASSEQGVYGYTF
>TRBV5-4|TRBD1
CASSLPGPGQAYEQYF
>TRBV15|TRBD2
CATSRVTSGGHYNEQFF
>TRBV2|.
CASTDSYGYTF
>TRBV6-5|.
CASSFRGAWDEQYF
>TRBV5-1|.
CASSLMGLRTDTQYF
>TRBV6-6|.
CASGIGSSYEQYF
>TRBV11-2|TRBD2
CASSLDSAGTDTQYF
>TRBV2|TRBD2
CASSLGLAGGPDTQYF
>TRBV5-1|.
CASSLDRLQSPLHF
>TRBV3-1/TRBV3-2|.
CASSQRVSNQPQHF
>TRBV5-4|.
CASSPDWNANTGELFF
>TRBV7-6|TRBD1
CASSPHRGQSRYTQYF
>TRBV6-1|TRBD1
CASSEAAVIRATGGETQYF
>TRBV6-5|.
CASMKDNSGNTIYF
>TRBV7-6|TRBD1
CASSLHRGENQPQHF
>TRBV19|TRBD1
CASTRTGGSGEQYF
>TRBV2|.
CASSRLESSYNEQFF
>TRBV24-1|.
CATSDLDRGYTF
>TRBV9|.
CASSVFAYNEQFF